The sequence of this TCR beta chain was determined in a study of CD8+ T cells in alopecia areata (dated by TCRdb to the late 2010s). For the study in its entirety: High-throughput TCRbeta sequencing was used to examine T cell clonal expansion in alopecia areata in both the C3H/HeJ mouse model and human patients. Scalp tissue and sorted CD4+ and CD8+ peripheral blood T cells from patchy and totalis/universalis alopecia areata patients and from healthy controls were covered by human TCRbeta sequencing. Scalp clonality was compared among normal scalp (n=4), patchy alopecia areata scalp (n=8), and alopecia totalis/universalis scalp (n=8). RNA came from the PAXgene miRNA kit for fixed scalp, the miRNeasy kit for PBMCs, and the RNeasy kit for mouse skin. TCRbeta CDR3 regions were amplified by immunoSEQ multiplex PCR using 35 Vbeta forward and 13 Jbeta reverse primers. The paper as a whole reports these results and caveats: Unlike mouse skin, where gammadelta T cells dominate, normal human skin contains resident alphabeta T cells that get sequenced too, which complicates analysis of the scalp TCR repertoire. Compared with normal scalp, lesional scalp, particularly in alopecia totalis/universalis, had higher clonality and more expanded CD8+ clones, which suggests antigenic drive. Shared TCR sequences between patients were less evident than in mice, which may be partly attributable to HLA diversity in the patient population.

CDR1 and CDR2, per the germline V gene (reference sequence), are MNHEY and SMNVEV. The CDR3 numbers 13 residues from cysteine through phenylalanine. Of all the DNA, just the CDR3 is kept, 39 bases in frame from base 1. V loses 3 bases, J loses 6 bases, and the germline ends lie 12 bases apart. Turning to this clone: Which antigen it targets is not known. Per-base quality was not reported, and no clone a single base away is much larger than it.

The library was generated by the immunoSEQ multiplex PCR assay. To provide template for TCR sequencing, every sample had RNA extracted and reverse transcribed into cDNA. First-strand cDNA was synthesized with SuperScript III using a 2:1 mix of oligo-dT and random hexamers. A synthetic immune receptor repertoire was used to measure amplification bias, and any remaining bias was corrected computationally. The authors' analysis ran thus. After raw reads were preprocessed to remove errors, the CDR3 was defined following IMGT conventions as running from the conserved cysteine to phenylalanine. To get clonality, Shannon entropy was normalized by log2 of the number of productive unique TCRs and the result was subtracted from 1. CD4 or CD8 identity of scalp clones was inferred by cross-referencing scalp TCRbeta sequences with sorted blood CD4 and CD8 repertoires. What TCRdb holds here is the immuneACCESS table cut down to in-frame rearrangements. Part of the clones is not present; checked against another copy, under half of the missing clones reflect an unresolved V gene, and the others are unexplained. V, J and clone size are taken as reported in that table, and D and trimming were inferred from the DNA itself. Counted in this sample were 30,000 to 40,000 clones; about 83% of them appeared once. 15% to 20% of the sample goes to the ten largest clones.

Peripheral blood and lesional scalp punch biopsies were obtained from patients with alopecia areata. PBMCs were isolated by density centrifugation and stained for CD3, CD4 and CD8, and CD4+ and CD8+ T cells were sorted on a FACSAria. Alopecia areata patients who were not treated were recruited through a multicenter biomarker study. In roughly five patients from the biomarker study, the blood CD8+ T cells went through an additional sort into NKG2D-low and NKG2D-high fractions. This receptor was identified in a human donor with alopecia areata. The sample was NKG2D-low CD8+ T cells sorted from blood. The cell subset or site label corresponds to: sorted CD8+ NKG2D-low blood T cells. The receptor chain draws on TRBV27 and TRBJ2-7, with no D gene named confidently. The sequence in DNA is TGTGCCAGCAGTTTGGCGTACAGATCCGAGCAGTACTTC. Its coded protein is CASSLAYRSEQYF.